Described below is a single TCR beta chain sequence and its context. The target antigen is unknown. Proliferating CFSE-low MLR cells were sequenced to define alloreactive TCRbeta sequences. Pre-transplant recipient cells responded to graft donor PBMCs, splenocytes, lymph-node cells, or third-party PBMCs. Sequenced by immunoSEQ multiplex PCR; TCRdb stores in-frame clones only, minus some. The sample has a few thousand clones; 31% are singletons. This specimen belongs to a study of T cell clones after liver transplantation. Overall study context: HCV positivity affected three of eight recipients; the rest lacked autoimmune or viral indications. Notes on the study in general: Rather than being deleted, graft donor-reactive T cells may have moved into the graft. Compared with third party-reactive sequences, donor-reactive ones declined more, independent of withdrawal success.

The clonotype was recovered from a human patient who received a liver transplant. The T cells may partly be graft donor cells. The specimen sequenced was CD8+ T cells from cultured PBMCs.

This CDR3 is CSVTEGGDEQYF. As DNA, the CDR3 is TGCAGCGTTACAGAGGGAGGAGACGAGCAGTACTTC. This chain uses TRBV29-1 with TRBJ2-7, with a tentative D call TRBD2 (6 bases). CDR1 is SQVTM and CDR2 is ANQGSEA in the germline V gene. Trimming stripped 5 bases from V and 5 bases from J, with 13 bases between. The CDR3 loop spans 12 amino acids.